The subject of this entry is one T cell receptor (beta chain). Antigen: not known. Other DNA sequences in the sample encode the same CDR3. The data stem from a study of beta chain features in type 1 diabetes. General study findings and limits: Patients with Type 1 diabetes showed moderately but significantly shorter TCRB CDR3s in all four CD4+ subsets.

The CDR3 is 15 amino acids. Per germline, CDR1 KGHSH and CDR2 LQKENI. Trimming pared 3 bases from V and 0 bases from J, leaving 6 bases between. TCRB transcripts that were expressed got sequenced, as all of the isolated RNA had been reverse transcribed. This table comes from immunoSEQ multiplex PCR, and its TCRdb copy is limited to in-frame clones, with some not included. This sample has approximately 260,000 clones, with over 20% found just once. The TCR was taken from a woman between 40 and 50 years old with type 1 diabetes. Sequenced material: naive CD4+ T cells from blood. The chain employs TRBV18 and TRBJ2-6; D may be TRBD2 (5 bases). For the CDR3, the DNA is TGTGCCAGCTCACCCGGAGGCTCTGGGGCCAACGTCCTGACTTTC. Protein: CASSPGGSGANVLTF. Based on the CDR3 plus reference TRBV18 and TRBJ2-6, the full variable domain is NAGVMQNPRHLVRRRGQEARLRCSPMKGHSHVYWYRQLPEEGLKFMVYLQKENIIDESGMPKERFSAEFPKEGPSILRIQQVVRGDSAAYFCASSPGGSGANVLTFGAGSRLTVL.